This is a list of T cell receptor beta chains from one sample in a study of cytomegalovirus exposure and HLA in healthy donors. The table came from immunoSEQ multiplex PCR; TCRdb's copy has only in-frame clones and leaves some out. The table records 150,000 to 200,000 clones, about four fifths of them present only once. Sequenced sample: PBMCs. These receptor sequences come from a boy younger than 18 in good health and CMV-seronegative. The CDR3 runs from the conserved cysteine through the conserved F or W. D genes are given only for firm matches. Size tells how often a clone was seen (once, few, many) or the class of an expanded clone, and some rows leave it out.

abundance,v_gene,d_gene,j_gene,CDR3nt,CDR3aa
NA,TRBV6-5,NA,TRBJ2-5,TGTGCCAGCAGTTACAGTGGCAGCCAAGAGACCCAGTACTTC,CASSYSGSQETQYF
NA,TRBV2,TRBD1,TRBJ1-6,TGTGCCACAACTTGGGACAGAGGGTCACCCCTCCACTTT,CATTWDRGSPLHF
NA,TRBV28,NA,TRBJ2-1,TGTGCCAGCAGTTTTAAAAAGCAGTTCTTC,CASSFKKQFF
NA,TRBV29-1,TRBD2,TRBJ2-1,TGCAGCGTTGGACTAGCGGGGGCCCCGAGCGAGTTCTTC,CSVGLAGAPSEFF
NA,TRBV6-5,NA,TRBJ1-3,TGTGCCAGCAGTACCCCCGTGAGAGGGAACACCATATATTTT,CASSTPVRGNTIYF
once,TRBV5-6,TRBD1,TRBJ1-3,TGTGCCAGCAGCTTGGGGGACAGGGGGCGCGTCACCATATATTTT,CASSLGDRGRVTIYF
NA,TRBV2,TRBD1,TRBJ2-1,TGTGCCAGCAGTGAGCGAACAGGGGGCTACTACAATGAGCAGTTCTTC,CASSERTGGYYNEQFF
NA,TRBV7-9,NA,TRBJ1-1,TGTGCCAGCATCCAAGCGGGGGGGGCCCAAAAAAAGGAAGCTTTCTTT,CASIQAGGAQKKEAFF
few,TRBV6-1,NA,TRBJ1-2,TGTGCCAGCAGTTATCCAGTCTATGGCTACACCTTC,CASSYPVYGYTF
NA,TRBV29-1,TRBD1,TRBJ2-5,TGCAGCGTTGAAGGTAGCCCCCCGGGGACAGGTGGGGAGACCCAGTACTTC,CSVEGSPPGTGGETQYF
NA,TRBV5-1,NA,TRBJ1-4,TGCGCCAGCAACCCAACCGGGGGAGCTAATGAAAAACTGTTTTTT,CASNPTGGANEKLFF
NA,TRBV25-1,TRBD1,TRBJ1-2,TGTGCCAGCGTGATGACAGGGGGCTGTGGCTACACCTTC,CASVMTGGCGYTF
NA,TRBV19,TRBD2,TRBJ2-1,TGTGCCAGTAGTAGAGGTACCGGGACTAGCGGGAGGAATGAGCAGTTCTTC,CASSRGTGTSGRNEQFF
NA,TRBV19,NA,TRBJ2-3,TGTGCCAGTAGTATTGTAGGGGTAGATACGCAGTATTTT,CASSIVGVDTQYF
NA,TRBV15,NA,TRBJ2-7,TGTGCCACCAGCAGATATGGTGCAGGGGCCTACGAGCAGTACTTC,CATSRYGAGAYEQYF
NA,TRBV15,NA,TRBJ1-4,TGTGCCACCAGCAGCCCAAACCCGGGACTGCGAGAAAAACTGTTTTTT,CATSSPNPGLREKLFF
NA,TRBV30,TRBD1,TRBJ2-5,TGTGCCTGGACTACCTCGGACAGGGGAAGGGGGCAAGAGACCCAGTACTTC,CAWTTSDRGRGQETQYF
NA,TRBV29-1,TRBD1,TRBJ1-5,TGCAGCGTTGCGGGACAGGGGAATCAGCCCCAGCATTTT,CSVAGQGNQPQHF
NA,TRBV30,NA,TRBJ2-7,TGTGCCTGGGAAAAACAGGATATAAGGTACGAGCAGTACTTC,CAWEKQDIRYEQYF
NA,TRBV13,TRBD1,TRBJ1-1,TGTGCCAGCAGCCTCAAGACAGGGCTGGGAACGAACACTGAAGCTTTCTTT,CASSLKTGLGTNTEAFF
NA,TRBV10-1,TRBD2,TRBJ2-3,TGCGCCAGCAGTGTCGGGACTAGCAGTGATACGCAGTATTTT,CASSVGTSSDTQYF
NA,TRBV7-2,TRBD1,TRBJ1-3,TGTGCCAGCACCCCAGGGGGGACAGCTGGAAACACCATATATTTT,CASTPGGTAGNTIYF
NA,TRBV18,NA,TRBJ1-5,TGTGCCAGCTCACCACCGAATACAGGTCCCAGTCAGCCCCAGCATTTT,CASSPPNTGPSQPQHF
NA,TRBV6-6,NA,TRBJ1-4,TGTGCCAGCAGGGACAGACTAAATGAAAAACTGTTTTTT,CASRDRLNEKLFF
once,TRBV29-1,NA,TRBJ2-7,TGCAGCGTTGAGACAGCCTACGAGCAGTACTTC,CSVETAYEQYF
few,TRBV19,NA,TRBJ1-5,TGTGCCAGTAGTATCATGAGCAGCAATCAGCCCCAGCATTTT,CASSIMSSNQPQHF
NA,TRBV19,NA,TRBJ2-7,TGTGCCAGTAGTATAGATTCTTCAGGACACCTTTCCTACGAGCAGTACTTC,CASSIDSSGHLSYEQYF
NA,TRBV6-1,NA,TRBJ1-5,TGTGCCAGCAGTGAACGTAGGGGTCAGCCCCAGCATTTT,CASSERRGQPQHF
NA,TRBV14,TRBD1,TRBJ1-1,TGTGCCAGCAGCCAAGTACAGGGGCACACTGAAGCTTTCTTT,CASSQVQGHTEAFF
NA,TRBV7-6,NA,TRBJ1-2,TGTGCCAGCAGCCCGGGGACATCAAACTATGGCTACACCTTC,CASSPGTSNYGYTF
NA,TRBV9,TRBD1,TRBJ1-4,TGTGCCAGCAGCTCAGGAGACAGGGTCGAGGAAAAACTGTTTTTT,CASSSGDRVEEKLFF
few,TRBV7-2,NA,TRBJ1-1,TGTGCCAGCAGCTTAGAGTCGAGGAGGAGTGGAGATACTGAAGCTTTCTTT,CASSLESRRSGDTEAFF
NA,TRBV20-1,NA,TRBJ1-1,TGCAGTGCTCTCCGACTGAATGAAGCTTTCTTT,CSALRLNEAFF
NA,TRBV5-1,NA,TRBJ1-3,TGCGCCAGCAGCGTAGGGACTTCGAGCTCTGGAAACACCATATATTTT,CASSVGTSSSGNTIYF
NA,TRBV5-8,TRBD1,TRBJ2-7,TGTGCCAGCAGCTTCGACAGGGGAAGGGGCCGGGACGAGCAGTACTTC,CASSFDRGRGRDEQYF
NA,TRBV6-1,TRBD2,TRBJ2-2,TGTGCCAGCAGTGATGGCGGGAGGGCCACCGGGGAGCTGTTTTTT,CASSDGGRATGELFF
NA,TRBV5-1,TRBD2,TRBJ2-7,TGCGCCAGCAGCTTTGGCCTAGCGGGAGGGGAAACGCACTCCTACGAGCAGTACTTC,CASSFGLAGGETHSYEQYF
NA,TRBV10-1,TRBD1,TRBJ2-6,TGCGCCAGCAGTGAGACAGGGGGCACCGGGGCCAACGTCCTGACTTTC,CASSETGGTGANVLTF
NA,TRBV27,TRBD1,TRBJ1-3,TGTGCCAGCAGTCCTACAGGGGCACTGGGGTACACCATATATTTT,CASSPTGALGYTIYF
once,TRBV5-5,NA,TRBJ2-7,TGTGCCAGCAGCTTGGTGTGGATGTCAGGGGAAGGGGACGAGCAGTACTTC,CASSLVWMSGEGDEQYF
few,TRBV6-5,NA,TRBJ1-6,TGTGCCAGCAGTTTCCCAAATTCACCCCTCCACTTT,CASSFPNSPLHF
once,TRBV5-1,NA,TRBJ1-2,TGCGCCAGCAGCTTGGCTGCTAACTATGGCTACACCTTC,CASSLAANYGYTF
NA,TRBV10-1,TRBD1,TRBJ1-5,TGCGCCAGCAGGGGGTGGACAGGGGAATTCGATCAGCCCCAGCATTTT,CASRGWTGEFDQPQHF
NA,TRBV5-6,NA,TRBJ2-1,TGTGCCAGCAGCCCGGGACTCGTCAATGAGCAGTTCTTC,CASSPGLVNEQFF
NA,TRBV7-7,TRBD1,TRBJ1-1,TGTGCTAGCAGCGAGTACAGGGGGATGAACACTGAAGCTTTCTTT,CASSEYRGMNTEAFF
NA,TRBV6-4,TRBD1,TRBJ1-6,TGTGCCAGCAGGGAACAAGACAGGGGGCTTTCACCCCTCCACTTT,CASREQDRGLSPLHF
NA,TRBV19,NA,TRBJ2-7,TGTGCCAGTAGTATGGCCGATAGGAGCTCCTACGAGCAGTACTTC,CASSMADRSSYEQYF
NA,TRBV9,NA,TRBJ2-1,TGTGCCAGCAGCGTAGCAAGGGAGCATGAGCAGTTCTTC,CASSVAREHEQFF
NA,TRBV11-3,TRBD1,TRBJ2-1,TGTGCCAGCAGCTCTGACGGGACAGGGATCGATGAGCAGTTCTTC,CASSSDGTGIDEQFF
NA,TRBV5-1,TRBD1,TRBJ2-1,TGCGCCAGCAGCTTGGGGGACAGGGGAACCTACAATGAGCAGTTCTTC,CASSLGDRGTYNEQFF
NA,TRBV27,TRBD1,TRBJ1-5,TGTGCCAGCGGCTGGGACAGGGGTGCGGGGTATAGCAATCAGCCCCAGCATTTT,CASGWDRGAGYSNQPQHF